A single sample gave rise to the 27 T cell receptor beta chains below, sequenced in a study of shared clonotypes between healthy human individuals. Clones were read by immunoSEQ multiplex PCR, and TCRdb kept only the in-frame ones, dropping some. This table holds roughly 1,500,000 clones, 95% to 99% found once. Sequenced sample: naive CD4+ T cells sorted from blood. As for subset: CD45RA+ positively selected. These receptors were obtained from a man under 40 in good health.

The J gene is TRBJ2-7, the V gene TRBV6-4; D may correspond to TRBD1 or TRBD2 (5 bases each). The CDR3 is 17 amino acids. Germline-derived CDR1 and CDR2 are MRHNA and SNTAGT. Trimming removed 6 bases from V and 4 bases from J, with 25 bases in between. Written as DNA, the CDR3 is TGTGCCAGCAGGTTGGGACGGATCCTCCTACCACTTTACGAGCAGTACTTC. Protein sequence: CASRLGRILLPLYEQYF.

The V and J genes are TRBV7-7 and TRBJ1-4; no clear D gene. The CDR3 is made up of 15 amino acids. The V gene lost 1 base and the J gene lost 4 bases, with 10 bases spanning the gap. Germline V gene data show CDR1 as SSHAT and CDR2 as FNYEAQ (reference sequence). CDR3 loop: CASSLVGGVNEKLFF. As DNA, the CDR3 is TGTGCCAGCAGCTTAGTAGGCGGTGTTAATGAAAAACTGTTTTTT.

J is TRBJ2-3 and V is TRBV18; tentative D call: TRBD1 (5 bases). Trimming cost V 3 bases and J 5 bases, with 9 bases left between them. Germline V lookup: CDR1 KGHSH, CDR2 LQKENI. This CDR3 region has 13 residues. The CDR3 nucleotides are TGTGCCAGCTCACCCCTCCAGGGAGATACGCAGTATTTT. Amino acids: CASSPLQGDTQYF.

The chain combines TRBV5-4 with TRBJ1-2, with a weak D call TRBD1 (5 bases). CDR3 size: 16 residues. V dropped 0 bases and J dropped 0 bases, with 12 bases sitting between them. CDR1 is SGHNT, CDR2 YYREEE, per germline (reference sequence). CDR3 region: CASSLDPTATNYGYTF. For the CDR3, the DNA is TGTGCCAGCAGCTTGGATCCGACAGCCACTAACTATGGCTACACCTTC.

This clone was found once. The V and J genes are TRBV7-9 and TRBJ2-5; tentatively, D is TRBD1 (6 bases). CDR1 is SEHNR, CDR2 FQNEAQ, per germline (reference sequence). The CDR3 has 13 residues. V was shortened by 5 bases and J by 5 bases, with 12 bases between the two germline ends. The CDR3 region has the DNA TGTGCCAGCAGCCCATTGGGGGCGGAGACCCAGTACTTC. Its protein is CASSPLGAETQYF.

The gene calls are TRBV18 and TRBJ2-7; D not resolved. The germline V and J ends were trimmed by 4 bases and 7 bases, with 14 bases remaining between them. CDR1 and CDR2 (germline): KGHSH, LQKENI. The CDR3 has 13 amino acids. This CDR3 is CASSQTGETEQYF. The CDR3 coding sequence is TGTGCCAGCTCACAAACGGGCGAAACAGAGCAGTACTTC.

On this clone: In the same sample, other DNA sequences code for this CDR3. The chain combines TRBV20-1 with TRBJ2-5; the D is unclear. Looked up from germline, CDR1 is DFQATT and CDR2 is SNEGSKA (reference sequence). Trimming cost V 0 bases and J 4 bases, with 3 bases left between them. The CDR3 is 11 amino acids. CDR3 in amino acids: CSAREGETQYF. The CDR3 DNA sequence: TGCAGTGCTAGAGAGGGAGAGACCCAGTACTTC.

V and J are TRBV27 and TRBJ2-2; no clear D gene. Germline V gives CDR1 MNHEY, CDR2 SMNVEV (reference sequence). The V end lost 8 bases, the J end lost 1 base, and 14 bases lay between the germline ends. The CDR3 spans 15 residues. The CDR3 nucleotides are TGTGCCAGCCAAAAGGGAATCCTGAACACCGGGGAGCTGTTTTTT. Translated: CASQKGILNTGELFF.

This chain connects TRBV6-5 to TRBJ1-5, with D hard to call. This CDR3 contains 14 residues. Germline V lookup: CDR1 MNHEY, CDR2 SVGAGI. V lost 6 bases, J lost 2 bases, and 11 bases lay in between. The CDR3 DNA reads as TGTGCCAGCAGCCGTGACATCGGCAATCAGCCCCAGCATTTT. Amino acid sequence: CASSRDIGNQPQHF.

This chain uses TRBV7-9 with TRBJ2-7, with a tentative D call TRBD2 (7 bases). Germline CDR1 SEHNR, CDR2 FQNEAQ (reference sequence). V lost 0 bases to trimming and J lost 2 bases, with 17 bases between them. The CDR3 totals 17 residues. CDR3 nucleotide sequence: TGTGCCAGCAGCTTAGCGGGGGGGCCAACCGGGCCCTACGAGCAGTACTTC. Translated, it gives CASSLAGGPTGPYEQYF. Using reference TRBV7-9 and TRBJ2-7 for the parts outside the CDR3, the full variable domain is DTGVSQNPRHKITKRGQNVTFRCDPISEHNRLYWYRQTLGQGPEFLTYFQNEAQLEKSRLLSDRFSAERPKGSFSTLEIQRTEQGDSAMYLCASSLAGGPTGPYEQYFGPGTRLTVT.

The chain has TRBV4-2 and TRBJ2-7; D not certain. CDR1 is LGHNA, CDR2 YNFKEQ, per germline. The V gene lost 5 bases and the J gene lost 1 base, with 9 bases spanning the gap. The CDR3 is 13 amino acids. This chain's CDR3 is CASSLGRSYEQYF. CDR3 nucleotides: TGTGCCAGCAGCTTGGGCAGATCCTACGAGCAGTACTTC.

The chain has TRBV13 and TRBJ2-1; no clear D. The length of the CDR3 is 14 residues. The germline V gene has CDR1 PRHDT and CDR2 FYEKMQ (reference sequence). Here the CDR3 reads CATKAPSSYNEQFF. Here the CDR3 DNA reads TGTGCAACTAAGGCCCCGAGCTCCTACAATGAGCAGTTCTTC. Looking up the rest from reference TRBV13 and TRBJ2-1 gives the full variable domain: AAGVIQSPRHLIKEKRETATLKCYPIPRHDTVYWYQQGPGQDPQFLISFYEKMQSDKGSIPDRFSAQQFSDYHSELNMSSLELGDSALYFCATKAPSSYNEQFFGPGTRLTVL.

The chain carries TRBV30 and TRBJ2-2; the D is unclear. The V gene's germline CDR1 is GTSNPN and CDR2 SVGIG (reference sequence). Trimming left V 0 bases short and J 3 bases short, with 11 bases between. The CDR3 totals 15 residues. The DNA of the CDR3 is TGTGCCTGGAGTGTAGCGTTGGGATACACCGGGGAGCTGTTTTTT. Translating gives CAWSVALGYTGELFF.

The chain recombines TRBV5-1 with TRBJ2-7; 7 bases line up with TRBD1. This CDR3 has 18 amino acids. V shed 1 base and J 0 bases; nucleotides not matched to a gene: 13. Germline V gene lookup returns CDR1 SGHRS and CDR2 YFSETQ. The CDR3 DNA follows: TGCGCCAGCAGCTTGTGGGCGACAGGGACGGGATTCTCCTACGAGCAGTACTTC. Residues: CASSLWATGTGFSYEQYF. The full variable domain, rest sourced from reference TRBV5-1 and TRBJ2-7, is KAGVTQTPRYLIKTRGQQVTLSCSPISGHRSVSWYQQTPGQGLQFLFEYFSETQRNKGNFPGRFSGRQFSNSRSEMNVSTLELGDSALYLCASSLWATGTGFSYEQYFGPGTRLTVT.

Comment on this clone: The same CDR3 arises from other DNA sequences in this sample as well. The rearrangement links TRBV5-1 to TRBJ2-1, with TRBD2 identical over 15 bases. The CDR3 has 16 amino acids. CDR1 SGHRS and CDR2 YFSETQ come from the germline V gene. The V segment lost 4 bases and the J segment 7 bases; nucleotides outside the gene matches: 6. The CDR3 DNA reads TGCGCCAGCAGCCTGGGGGGACTAGCGGGAGGTAATGAGCAGTTCTTC. Amino acid sequence: CASSLGGLAGGNEQFF.

This clone has just one count. The chain couples TRBV5-1 to TRBJ2-4; 7 bases are a match to TRBD1. V was pared by 0 bases and J by 8 bases, with 8 bases of the junction left unmatched. The CDR3 loop spans 15 amino acids. Per germline, CDR1 SGHRS and CDR2 YFSETQ. The CDR3 DNA reads TGCGCCAGCAGCTTGGGTGCAGGGGGATTCGACATTCAGTACTTC. It yields the protein CASSLGAGGFDIQYF.

This rearrangement joins TRBV6-6 to TRBJ2-3; TRBD2 matches at 8 bases. CDR1 and CDR2 from the germline V gene are MNHNY and SVGAGI (reference sequence). Trimming at V came to 6 bases and at J to 4 bases, leaving 6 bases not matched to a gene. The CDR3 is 14 amino acids. CDR3 residues: CASSRTSLSDTQYF. The CDR3 DNA follows: TGTGCCAGCAGCCGGACTAGCCTCTCAGATACGCAGTATTTT.

This chain links TRBV28 with TRBJ1-5, with 9 nucleotides matching TRBD1. Germline V gene sequence: CDR1 MDHEN, CDR2 SYDVKM. The CDR3 consists of 15 residues. The V and J ends lost 3 bases and 6 bases, in that order; junction bases with no gene match: 6. In DNA, the CDR3 is TGTGCCAGCAGTTTCCAGGGACAGGGTACTCAGCCCCAGCATTTT. The encoded protein is CASSFQGQGTQPQHF. The full variable domain, rest sourced from reference TRBV28 and TRBJ1-5, is DVKVTQSSRYLVKRTGEKVFLECVQDMDHENMFWYRQDPGLGLRLIYFSYDVKMKEKGDIPEGYSVSREKKERFSLILESASTNQTSMYLCASSFQGQGTQPQHFGDGTRLSIL.

This chain joins TRBV5-1 and TRBJ2-3; TRBD1 is a possible D gene (6 bases). V was trimmed by 7 bases and J by 1 base, leaving 22 bases between them. The CDR3 runs 17 residues. Germline values: CDR1 SGHRS, CDR2 YFSETQ. The CDR3 bases are TGCGCCAGCGCAGGACAGTTCCTCCAGGGCCGCACAGATACGCAGTATTTT. Its protein product is CASAGQFLQGRTDTQYF.

This sequence joins TRBV28 and TRBJ2-7; no definite D call. The germline V and J ends were trimmed by 4 bases and 0 bases, with 13 bases remaining between them. The CDR3 is 15 residues long. CDR1 is MDHEN, CDR2 SYDVKM, per germline. The CDR3 region is CASSWLRESSYEQYF. The CDR3 nucleotides are TGTGCCAGCAGTTGGTTGCGAGAATCCTCCTACGAGCAGTACTTC.

J is TRBJ2-7 and V is TRBV7-9; D uncertain. Germline CDR1 and CDR2: SEHNR and FQNEAQ (reference sequence). The V end was cut by 5 bases, the J end by 6 bases, with 17 bases between. CDR3 size: 14 residues. This CDR3 is CASSRPGRALEQYF. The CDR3 bases are TGTGCCAGCAGCCGCCCCGGCCGGGCCCTCGAGCAGTACTTC.

Details on this clone: At the DNA level, this CDR3 is encoded by other sequences in the same sample as well. This chain connects TRBV18 to TRBJ2-1; the D is unclear. This CDR3 contains 11 residues. Per the germline V gene, CDR1 is KGHSH and CDR2 is LQKENI. Trimming took 3 bases from V and 7 from J, leaving 4 bases between them. CDR3 nucleotide sequence: TGTGCCAGCTCACCTAGTAATGAGCAGTTCTTC. As protein: CASSPSNEQFF.

The genes are TRBV18 and TRBJ2-4; D gene ambiguous. CDR1 is KGHSH and CDR2 is LQKENI in the germline V gene. CDR3 length equals 16 residues. Trimming cost V 4 bases and J 0 bases, with 13 bases left between them. The CDR3 bases are TGTGCCAGCTCACAGCCAGGCCGCCTAGCCAAAAACATTCAGTACTTC. It yields the protein CASSQPGRLAKNIQYF.

The gene calls are TRBV15 and TRBJ1-4; 9 bases are a match to TRBD1. Germline CDR1 and CDR2: LNHNV and YYDKDF (reference sequence). The CDR3 sequence is 17 residues long. Losses at the gene ends were 3 bases for V and 2 bases for J; bases not matched to a gene: 7. This CDR3 is CATSRGDRALTNEKLFF. The CDR3 DNA follows: TGTGCCACCAGCAGGGGGGACAGGGCGCTCACTAATGAAAAACTGTTTTTT.

On this clone itself: This CDR3 is also generated by other DNA sequences in the sample. The chain recombines TRBV10-3 with TRBJ1-1; D is unresolved. With 0 bases removed from V and 0 bases from J, the gap between germline ends came to 2 bases. In germline, CDR1 is ENHRY, CDR2 SYGVKD. This CDR3 contains 13 residues. The CDR3 protein is CAISESVNTEAFF. DNA of the CDR3: TGTGCCATCAGTGAGTCTGTGAACACTGAAGCTTTCTTT.

The chain couples TRBV6-1 to TRBJ1-4; no reliable D call. CDR3 size: 15 residues. Trimming cost V 7 bases and J 8 bases, with 20 bases left between them. Germline V gives CDR1 MNHNS, CDR2 SASEGT. CDR3 sequence reads: CASTNRNKGYEKLFF. The DNA of the CDR3 is TGTGCCAGCACCAACCGAAATAAAGGGTACGAAAAACTGTTTTTT.

The chain recombines TRBV5-1 with TRBJ2-3; 11 bases map to TRBD1. The CDR3 has 14 amino acids. After removal of 4 bases from V and 6 bases from J, the junction contained 4 bases not matched to a gene. CDR1 is SGHRS, CDR2 YFSETQ, per germline. This CDR3 reads CASSPGQGVDTQYF. In nucleotides, the CDR3 is TGCGCCAGCAGCCCGGGACAGGGGGTTGATACGCAGTATTTT.